This T cell receptor beta chain is from a study of T cell clones after liver transplantation. Study-level information: TCRbeta sequencing after a pre-transplant mixed lymphocyte reaction identified graft-donor-reactive clones, later tracked in post-transplant blood.

This clone turned up a few times. Its antigen is as yet unknown. J was trimmed by 6 bases and V by 6 bases; bases with no gene match: 12. This CDR3 has 16 amino acids. Germline loops: CDR1 SNHLY, CDR2 FYNNEI. TCRbeta sequences of proliferating CFSE-low MLR cells were labeled alloreactive. The repertoire was sequenced with immunoSEQ multiplex PCR; TCRdb's copy has only in-frame clones and lacks some. The sample lists about 4,800 clones; under 50% were seen once. V usage is TRBV2 and J usage is TRBJ1-4, with 8 bases that match TRBD1. Sequences were obtained from CD4+ T cells from cultured PBMCs. The source of this sequence is a human patient who received a liver transplant. The graft donor may account for some of the T cells. The CDR3 nucleotides read TGTGCCAGCAGCCCCATTTTGGGACAGGAAGATGAAAAACTGTTTTTT. Translated: CASSPILGQEDEKLFF.